This T cell receptor beta chain was profiled in a study of PD-1 blockade in classical Hodgkin lymphoma. On the study more broadly: Nivolumab was given intravenously to patients at 3 mg/kg every 2 weeks. Findings and limits, study-wide: Exclusion applied to patients who initiated nivolumab less than 1 year following ASCT. In newly diagnosed patients, baseline TCR diversity was reportedly below that of healthy donors.

Method: immunoSEQ multiplex PCR; TCRdb's copy keeps in-frame clones and lacks some. The data hold approximately 41,000 clones, with about 85% observed a single time. Concerning this clone: What it binds is not known.

Every patient was affected by relapse after autologous stem cell transplantation, while exposure to brentuximab vedotin was not uniform. The patients, who had relapsed/refractory classical Hodgkin lymphoma, achieved best responses of complete response, partial response or progressive disease. V lost 5 bases to trimming and J lost 5 bases, with 9 bases between them. Germline-derived CDR1 and CDR2 are MDHEN and SYDVKM. CDR3 size: 12 residues. This receptor was obtained from a human donor with classical Hodgkin lymphoma. The sequencing here drew on peripheral blood mononuclear cells (PBMCs), taken before the second cycle of nivolumab. The chain combines TRBV28 with TRBJ1-2; unclear D gene. CDR3 coding DNA: TGTGCCAGCAGTCCGCTCTGGTATGGCTACACCTTC. Its translation is CASSPLWYGYTF.